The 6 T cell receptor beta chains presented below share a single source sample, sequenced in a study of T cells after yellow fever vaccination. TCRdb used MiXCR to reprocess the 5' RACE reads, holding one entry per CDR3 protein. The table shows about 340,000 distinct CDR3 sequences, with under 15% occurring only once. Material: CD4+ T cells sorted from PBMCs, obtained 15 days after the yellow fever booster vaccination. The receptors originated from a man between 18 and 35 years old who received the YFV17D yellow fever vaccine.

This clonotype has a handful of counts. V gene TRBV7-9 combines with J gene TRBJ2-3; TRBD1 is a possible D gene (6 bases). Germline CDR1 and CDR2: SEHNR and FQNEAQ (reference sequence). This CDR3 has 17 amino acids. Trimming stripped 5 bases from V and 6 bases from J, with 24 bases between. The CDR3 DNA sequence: TGTGCCAGCAGCGAGACGACAGGCCGGCTTCAATTGGATACGCAGTATTTT. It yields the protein CASSETTGRLQLDTQYF.

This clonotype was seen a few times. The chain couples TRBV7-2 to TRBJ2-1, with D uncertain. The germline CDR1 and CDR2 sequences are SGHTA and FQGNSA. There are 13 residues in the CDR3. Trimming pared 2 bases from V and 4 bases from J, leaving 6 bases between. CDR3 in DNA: TGTGCCAGCAGCTTATCTCCTTACAATGAGCAGTTCTTC. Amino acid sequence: CASSLSPYNEQFF.

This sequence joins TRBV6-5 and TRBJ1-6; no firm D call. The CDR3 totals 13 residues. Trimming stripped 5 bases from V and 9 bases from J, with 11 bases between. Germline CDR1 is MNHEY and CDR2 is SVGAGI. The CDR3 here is CASSPRPLSPLHF. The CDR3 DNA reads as TGTGCCAGCAGTCCCCGACCGCTTTCACCCCTCCACTTT.

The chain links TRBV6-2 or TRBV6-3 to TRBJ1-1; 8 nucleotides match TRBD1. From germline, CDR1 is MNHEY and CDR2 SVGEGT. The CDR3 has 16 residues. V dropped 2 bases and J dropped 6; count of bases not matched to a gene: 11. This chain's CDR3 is CASSYPRGPWPSEAFF. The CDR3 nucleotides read TGTGCCAGCAGTTACCCCAGGGGGCCGTGGCCCTCTGAAGCTTTCTTT.

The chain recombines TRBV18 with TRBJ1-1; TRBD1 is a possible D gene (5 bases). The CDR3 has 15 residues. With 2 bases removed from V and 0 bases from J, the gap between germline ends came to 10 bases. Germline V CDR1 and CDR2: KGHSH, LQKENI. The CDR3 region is CASSPGADMNTEAFF. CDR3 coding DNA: TGTGCCAGCTCACCAGGGGCGGACATGAACACTGAAGCTTTCTTT.

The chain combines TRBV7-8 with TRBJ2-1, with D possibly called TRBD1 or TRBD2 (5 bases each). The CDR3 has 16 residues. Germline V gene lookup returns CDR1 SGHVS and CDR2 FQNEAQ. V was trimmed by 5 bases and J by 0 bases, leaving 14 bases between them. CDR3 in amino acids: CASSPGTESSYNEQFF. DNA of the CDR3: TGTGCCAGCAGCCCTGGGACCGAGAGCTCCTACAATGAGCAGTTCTTC.